Sequencing of this TCR beta chain was carried out in a study of CD8+ T cells in alopecia areata. Study information: Tofacitinib exposure lasted 6 to 18 months, followed by 6 months off drug. By percentage of affected scalp area, the severity of treated patients was scored.

The CDR3 sequence is 15 residues long. CDR1 and CDR2 from the germline V gene are ENHRY and SYGVKD. V lost 3 bases, J lost 16 bases, and 25 bases lay in between. cDNA reverse transcribed from extracted RNA served as the sequencing template. Using immunoSEQ multiplex PCR, the repertoire was profiled, and TCRdb retains in-frame clones only, with some absent. The table shows 270,000 or so clones, with roughly 64% occurring only once. Treatment here: oral pan-JAK inhibitor, 5-10 mg twice daily. Comments on this clone: Its antigen is not known.

Study outcomes and limitations: In scalp, tofacitinib significantly decreased clonality and expanded CD8+ clones among the top 100.

The source is a human donor with alopecia areata. The rearrangement uses TRBV10-3 and TRBJ1-5; no definite D call. The material was CD4+ T cells sorted from blood, obtained at week 24, from a patient treated with tofacitinib. CDR3 in amino acids: CAISDTRGGGDCHHF. CDR3 bases: TGTGCCATCAGTGACACGCGGGGTGGCGGAGATTGCCATCATTTT.